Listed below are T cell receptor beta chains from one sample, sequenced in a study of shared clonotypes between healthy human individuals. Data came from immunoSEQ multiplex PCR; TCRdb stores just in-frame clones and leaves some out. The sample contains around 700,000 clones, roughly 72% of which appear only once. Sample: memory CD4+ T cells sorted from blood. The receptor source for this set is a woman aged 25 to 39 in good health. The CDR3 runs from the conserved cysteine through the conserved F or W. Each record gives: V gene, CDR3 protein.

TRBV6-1,CASYSVYTQYF
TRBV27,CASSSDRGGFGYTF
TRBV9,CASSFRGQGTQYF
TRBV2,CASTRDRGGEEQFF
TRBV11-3,CASSAHSGMGETQYF
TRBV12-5,CASGFLTDTQYF
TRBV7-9,CASSLGSGRTDTQYF
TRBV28,CASSSQANTGELFF
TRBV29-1,CSVSPDGNQPQHF
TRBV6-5,CASSISGRAFYEQYF
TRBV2,CASSVWATEWEQYF
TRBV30,CAWSVGLTGELFF
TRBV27,CASSLSPGQGLTDTQYF
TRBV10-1,CASSESGQGTYEQYF
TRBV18,CASSFTGNRGDQPQHF
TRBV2,CASSFGSTDTQYF
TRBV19,CASSQGRTSSSTDTQYF
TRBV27,CASSLRPSGLHYEQYF
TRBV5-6,CASSLETLAGTDTQYF
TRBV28,CASSPGPRRAFF
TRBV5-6,CASSLFDLGRGNEKLFF
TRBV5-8,CASSLAGVANEKLFF
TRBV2,CASSGLVNTFNQPQHF
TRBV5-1,CASTGTAGVETQYF
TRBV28,CASTFKTSAYHVEQFF
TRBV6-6,CASREPGNGQPQHF
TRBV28,CARKRELWNEQFF
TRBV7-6,CASSLMLSGANVLTF
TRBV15,CATSREGQPKETQYF
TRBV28,CASSHDWDKNIQYF
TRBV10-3,CAISESSNGPYEQYF
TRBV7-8,CASSLDRVFEQYF
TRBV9,CASSVDVQRYNEQFF
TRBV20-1,CSATGLAEQFF
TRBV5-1,CASSLVPGSTDTQYF
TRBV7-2,CATTFFEGGELFF
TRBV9,CASSATLGAYEQYF
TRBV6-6,CASSYSKLTTHEQYF
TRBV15,CATSSRQTLQPQHF
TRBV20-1,CSAGPLSEAFF
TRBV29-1,CSVGTASRETQYF
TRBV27,CASSPQGAQTQYF
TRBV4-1,CASSEIEDSNQPQHF
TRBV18,CASSPPTGTRTGAFF
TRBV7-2,CASASGGIGKLFF
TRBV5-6,CASSLEGAYQPQHF
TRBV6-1,CASSVGTSELNTGELFF
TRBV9,CASSLRPTNEKLFF
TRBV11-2,CASCRTGHTDTQYF
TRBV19,CASRVVAGAYEQYF
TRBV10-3,CAISEDGTNYGYTF
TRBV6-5,CASSYGGSEAFF